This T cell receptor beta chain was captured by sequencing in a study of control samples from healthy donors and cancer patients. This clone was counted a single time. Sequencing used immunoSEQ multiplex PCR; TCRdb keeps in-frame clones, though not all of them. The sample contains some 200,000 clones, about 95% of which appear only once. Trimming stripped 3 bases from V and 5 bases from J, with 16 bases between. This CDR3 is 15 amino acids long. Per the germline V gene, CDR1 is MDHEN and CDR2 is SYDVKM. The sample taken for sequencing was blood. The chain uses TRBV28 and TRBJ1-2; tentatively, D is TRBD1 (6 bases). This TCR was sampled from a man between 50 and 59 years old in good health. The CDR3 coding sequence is TGTGCCAGCAGTTTTCCCCAGGGACAACGGTATGGCTACACCTTC. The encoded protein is CASSFPQGQRYGYTF.